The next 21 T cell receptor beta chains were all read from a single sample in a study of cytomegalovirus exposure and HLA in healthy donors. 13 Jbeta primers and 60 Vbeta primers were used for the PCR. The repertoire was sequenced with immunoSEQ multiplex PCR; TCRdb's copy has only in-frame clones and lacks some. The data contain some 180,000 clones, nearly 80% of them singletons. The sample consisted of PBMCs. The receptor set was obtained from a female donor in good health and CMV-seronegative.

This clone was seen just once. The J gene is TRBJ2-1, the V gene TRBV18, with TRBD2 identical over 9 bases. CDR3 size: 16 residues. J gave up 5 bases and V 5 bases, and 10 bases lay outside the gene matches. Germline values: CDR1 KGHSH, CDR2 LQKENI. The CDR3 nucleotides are TGTGCCAGCTCAGTGACTAGCGGCTCTTTTGACAATGAGCAGTTCTTC. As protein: CASSVTSGSFDNEQFF. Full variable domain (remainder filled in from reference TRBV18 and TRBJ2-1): NAGVMQNPRHLVRRRGQEARLRCSPMKGHSHVYWYRQLPEEGLKFMVYLQKENIIDESGMPKERFSAEFPKEGPSILRIQQVVRGDSAAYFCASSVTSGSFDNEQFFGPGTRLTVL.

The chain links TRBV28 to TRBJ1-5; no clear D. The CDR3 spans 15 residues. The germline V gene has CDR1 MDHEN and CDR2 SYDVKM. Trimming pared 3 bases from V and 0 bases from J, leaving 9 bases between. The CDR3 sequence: CASSFAGVSNQPQHF. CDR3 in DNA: TGTGCCAGCAGTTTCGCCGGGGTTAGCAATCAGCCCCAGCATTTT.

The CDR3 loop is CASSSDRLYGYTF. CDR3 in DNA: TGTGCCAGCAGTTCCGACAGGCTCTATGGCTACACCTTC. The chain couples TRBV28 to TRBJ1-2, with a weak D call TRBD1 (6 bases). Per germline, CDR1 MDHEN and CDR2 SYDVKM. Trimming shortened V by 4 bases and J by 4 bases, and 10 bases separated the two germline ends. The CDR3 spans 13 residues.

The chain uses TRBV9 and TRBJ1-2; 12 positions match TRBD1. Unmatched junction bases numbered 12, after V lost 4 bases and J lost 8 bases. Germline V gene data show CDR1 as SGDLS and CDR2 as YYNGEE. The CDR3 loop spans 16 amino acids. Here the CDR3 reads CASSLSPGQGAGGYTF. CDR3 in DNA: TGTGCCAGCAGCCTATCACCGGGACAGGGGGCGGGGGGCTACACCTTC.

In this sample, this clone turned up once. CDR3 nucleotide sequence: TGTGCCAGTAGTATTAGAGCGCAGGGGGCAGTTTACGAGCAGTACTTC. Encoded protein: CASSIRAQGAVYEQYF. The rearrangement uses TRBV19 and TRBJ2-7; 8 bases match TRBD1. CDR3 length equals 16 residues. The V and J ends lost 3 bases and 4 bases, in that order; junction bases with no gene match: 11. Germline CDR1 and CDR2: LNHDA and SQIVND (reference sequence).

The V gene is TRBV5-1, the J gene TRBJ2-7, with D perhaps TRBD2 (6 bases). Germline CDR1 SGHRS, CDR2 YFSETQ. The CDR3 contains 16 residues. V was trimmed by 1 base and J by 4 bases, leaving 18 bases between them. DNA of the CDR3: TGCGCCAGCAGCTTGTACCCGGGGCAGGCGGGGTACGAGCAGTACTTC. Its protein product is CASSLYPGQAGYEQYF.

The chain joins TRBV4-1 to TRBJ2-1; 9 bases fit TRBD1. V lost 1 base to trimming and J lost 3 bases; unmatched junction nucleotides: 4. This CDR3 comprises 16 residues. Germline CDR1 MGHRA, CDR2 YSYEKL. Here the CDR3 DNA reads TGCGCCAGCAGCCAAGGGGGGACAGGGCGCTACAATGAGCAGTTCTTC. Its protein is CASSQGGTGRYNEQFF.

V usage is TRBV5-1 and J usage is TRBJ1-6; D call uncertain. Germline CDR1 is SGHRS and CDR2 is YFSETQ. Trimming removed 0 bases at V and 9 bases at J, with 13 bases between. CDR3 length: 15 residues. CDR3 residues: CASSLVSDSTSPLHF. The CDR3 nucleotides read TGCGCCAGCAGCTTGGTGAGCGATTCGACTTCACCCCTCCACTTT.

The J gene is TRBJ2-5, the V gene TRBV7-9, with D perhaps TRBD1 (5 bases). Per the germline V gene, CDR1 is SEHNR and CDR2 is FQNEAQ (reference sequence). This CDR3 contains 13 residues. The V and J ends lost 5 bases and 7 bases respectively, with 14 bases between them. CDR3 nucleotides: TGTGCCAGCAGCCCCAGGGATTTTGGGACCCAGTACTTC. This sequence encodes CASSPRDFGTQYF.

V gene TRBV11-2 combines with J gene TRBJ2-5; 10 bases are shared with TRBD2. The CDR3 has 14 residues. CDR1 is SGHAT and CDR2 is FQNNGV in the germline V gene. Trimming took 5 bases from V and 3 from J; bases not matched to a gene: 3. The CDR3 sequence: CASSLTSGEETQYF. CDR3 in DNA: TGTGCCAGCAGCCTTACTAGCGGGGAAGAGACCCAGTACTTC. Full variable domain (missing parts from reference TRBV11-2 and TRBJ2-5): EAGVAQSPRYKIIEKRQSVAFWCNPISGHATLYWYQQILGQGPKLLIQFQNNGVVDDSQLPKDRFSAERLKGVDSTLKIQPAKLEDSAVYLCASSLTSGEETQYFGPGTRLLVL.

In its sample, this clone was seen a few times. The CDR3 sequence is CAWSILAGQGNTEAFF. DNA of the CDR3: TGTGCCTGGAGCATTCTAGCAGGACAGGGGAACACTGAAGCTTTCTTT. The rearrangement uses TRBV30 and TRBJ1-1, with 8 bases aligning to TRBD1. Germline CDR1 and CDR2: GTSNPN and SVGIG (reference sequence). Unmatched junction bases numbered 10, after V lost 3 bases and J lost 1 base. The CDR3 has 16 amino acids.

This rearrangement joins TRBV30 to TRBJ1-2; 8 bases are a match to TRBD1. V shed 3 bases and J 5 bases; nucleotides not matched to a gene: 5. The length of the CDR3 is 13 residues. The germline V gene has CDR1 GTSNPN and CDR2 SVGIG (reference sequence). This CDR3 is CAWRADRAYGYTF. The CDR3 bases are TGTGCCTGGAGGGCGGACAGGGCTTATGGCTACACCTTC.

Written as DNA, the CDR3 is TGTGCCATCACAGACAGGGTAAACACAGATACGCAGTATTTT. This translates into CAITDRVNTDTQYF. The chain couples TRBV10-3 to TRBJ2-3; 7 bases agree with TRBD1. The ends lost 7 bases at V and 2 bases at J; junction bases unmatched: 6. Germline assignment: CDR1 ENHRY and CDR2 SYGVKD. The CDR3 loop spans 14 amino acids.

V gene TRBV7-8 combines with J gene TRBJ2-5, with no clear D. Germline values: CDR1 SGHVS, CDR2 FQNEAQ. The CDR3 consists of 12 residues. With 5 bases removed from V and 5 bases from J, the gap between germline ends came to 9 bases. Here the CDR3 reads CASSRNRETQYF. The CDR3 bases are TGTGCCAGCAGCCGCAATCGGGAGACCCAGTACTTC.

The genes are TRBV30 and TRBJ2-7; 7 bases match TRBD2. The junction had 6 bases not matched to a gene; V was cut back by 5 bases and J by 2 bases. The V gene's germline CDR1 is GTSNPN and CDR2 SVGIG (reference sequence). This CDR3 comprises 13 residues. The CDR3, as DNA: TGTGCCTGGGGCGGGGCGGGAGCCTACGAGCAGTACTTC. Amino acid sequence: CAWGGAGAYEQYF.

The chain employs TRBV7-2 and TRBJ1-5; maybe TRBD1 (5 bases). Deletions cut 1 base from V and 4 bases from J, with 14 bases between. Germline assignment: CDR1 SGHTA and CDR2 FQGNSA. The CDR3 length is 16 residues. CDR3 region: CASSLGGRAPNQPQHF. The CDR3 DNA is TGTGCCAGCAGCTTAGGGGGGAGGGCTCCGAATCAGCCCCAGCATTTT.

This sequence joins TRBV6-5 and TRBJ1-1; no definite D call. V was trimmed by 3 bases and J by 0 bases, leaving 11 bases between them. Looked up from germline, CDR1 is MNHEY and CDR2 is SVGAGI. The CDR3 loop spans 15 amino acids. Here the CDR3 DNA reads TGTGCCAGCAGTTATCTCTCGGGGTTGAACACTGAAGCTTTCTTT. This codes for CASSYLSGLNTEAFF.

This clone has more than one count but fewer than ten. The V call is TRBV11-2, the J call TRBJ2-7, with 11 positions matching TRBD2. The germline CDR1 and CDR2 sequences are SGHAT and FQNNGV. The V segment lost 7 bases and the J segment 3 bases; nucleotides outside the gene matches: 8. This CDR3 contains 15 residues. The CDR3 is CASTTPGLAGYEQYF. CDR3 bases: TGTGCCAGCACGACGCCTGGACTAGCGGGCTACGAGCAGTACTTC.

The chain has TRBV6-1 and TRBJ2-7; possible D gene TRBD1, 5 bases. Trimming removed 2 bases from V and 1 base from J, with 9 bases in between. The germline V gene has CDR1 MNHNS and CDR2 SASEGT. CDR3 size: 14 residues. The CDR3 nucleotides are TGTGCCAGCAGTGAATTTAGGGGTTCCTACGAGCAGTACTTC. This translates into CASSEFRGSYEQYF.

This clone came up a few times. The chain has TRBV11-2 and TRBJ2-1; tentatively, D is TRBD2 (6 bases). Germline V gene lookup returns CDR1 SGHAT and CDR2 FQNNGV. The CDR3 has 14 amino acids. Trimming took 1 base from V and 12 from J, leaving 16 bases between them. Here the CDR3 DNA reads TGTGCCAGCAGCTTAGTCCCGGGAGCGGTGTGGCAGTTCTTC. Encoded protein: CASSLVPGAVWQFF.

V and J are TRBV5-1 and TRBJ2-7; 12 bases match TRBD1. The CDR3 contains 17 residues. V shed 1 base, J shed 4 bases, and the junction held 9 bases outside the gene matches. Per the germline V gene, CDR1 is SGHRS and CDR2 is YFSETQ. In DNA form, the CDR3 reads TGCGCCAGCAGCTTGAGTGTCCCGGGACAGGGGGCGTACGAGCAGTACTTC. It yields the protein CASSLSVPGQGAYEQYF. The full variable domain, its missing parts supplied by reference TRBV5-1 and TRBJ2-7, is KAGVTQTPRYLIKTRGQQVTLSCSPISGHRSVSWYQQTPGQGLQFLFEYFSETQRNKGNFPGRFSGRQFSNSRSEMNVSTLELGDSALYLCASSLSVPGQGAYEQYFGPGTRLTVT.